The rows below give T cell receptor beta chains drawn from one sample of a study of shared clonotypes between healthy human individuals. Method: immunoSEQ multiplex PCR; TCRdb's copy keeps in-frame clones and lacks some. The data contain about 1,900,000 clones, less than 95% of them seen just once; the ten biggest clones take up 0.9% to 1.5%. Specimen: naive CD8+ T cells sorted from blood. The receptors were gathered from a man aged 18 to 29 in good health. CDR3s include the opening cysteine and the closing phenylalanine or tryptophan. D genes are given only for firm matches. Clone size, where shown, is once, few, many, or a class for clones that have expanded.

abundance: -; d_gene: -; v_gene: TRBV5-1; j_gene: TRBJ2-3; CDR3aa: CASSSQGLSITDTQYF; CDR3nt: TGCGCCAGCAGCTCTCAGGGTCTATCGATTACAGATACGCAGTATTTT
abundance: -; d_gene: -; v_gene: TRBV19; j_gene: TRBJ2-7; CDR3aa: CASSLGRGSEQYF; CDR3nt: TGTGCCAGTAGTTTGGGCAGGGGATCCGAGCAGTACTTC
abundance: -; d_gene: TRBD1; v_gene: TRBV4-3; j_gene: TRBJ1-4; CDR3aa: CASSQDRRTGAFNEKLFF; CDR3nt: TGCGCCAGCAGCCAAGATCGGCGGACAGGGGCTTTTAATGAAAAACTGTTTTTT
abundance: once; d_gene: -; v_gene: TRBV30; j_gene: TRBJ1-6; CDR3aa: CAWIQQNYNSPLHF; CDR3nt: TGTGCCTGGATACAACAGAACTATAATTCACCCCTCCACTTT
abundance: -; d_gene: -; v_gene: TRBV5-6; j_gene: TRBJ2-5; CDR3aa: CASSLDGAEETQYF; CDR3nt: TGTGCCAGCAGCTTGGATGGCGCAGAAGAGACCCAGTACTTC
abundance: -; d_gene: -; v_gene: TRBV27; j_gene: TRBJ1-3; CDR3aa: CASCRDGTSGNTIYF; CDR3nt: TGTGCCAGCTGCCGCGACGGAACCTCTGGAAACACCATATATTTT
abundance: -; d_gene: -; v_gene: TRBV4-1; j_gene: TRBJ2-1; CDR3aa: CASSQAAASIFNEQFF; CDR3nt: TGCGCCAGCAGCCAAGCGGCAGCGAGCATATTCAATGAGCAGTTCTTC
abundance: -; d_gene: -; v_gene: TRBV27; j_gene: TRBJ2-7; CDR3aa: CASSWERGYEQYF; CDR3nt: TGTGCCAGCAGTTGGGAAAGGGGCTACGAGCAGTACTTC
abundance: -; d_gene: TRBD1; v_gene: TRBV9; j_gene: TRBJ2-7; CDR3aa: CASSVGGTGEQYF; CDR3nt: TGTGCCAGCAGCGTTGGCGGGACAGGCGAGCAGTACTTC
abundance: -; d_gene: TRBD1; v_gene: TRBV27; j_gene: TRBJ1-2; CDR3aa: CASSSRQGATYGYTF; CDR3nt: TGTGCCAGCAGTTCCCGACAGGGGGCCACCTATGGCTACACCTTC
abundance: -; d_gene: TRBD2; v_gene: TRBV11-2; j_gene: TRBJ2-1; CDR3aa: CASSSLPSGFYNEQFF; CDR3nt: TGTGCCAGCAGTTCACTGCCTAGCGGGTTCTACAATGAGCAGTTCTTC
abundance: -; d_gene: -; v_gene: TRBV11-2; j_gene: TRBJ2-3; CDR3aa: CASSLGAGWDTQYF; CDR3nt: TGTGCCAGCAGCTTAGGGGCGGGGTGGGATACGCAGTATTTT
abundance: once; d_gene: -; v_gene: TRBV6-5; j_gene: TRBJ1-1; CDR3aa: CASSSVTEAFF; CDR3nt: TGTGCCAGCAGTTCCGTCACTGAAGCTTTCTTT
abundance: once; d_gene: -; v_gene: TRBV7-2; j_gene: TRBJ1-4; CDR3aa: CASSLELFATNEKLFF; CDR3nt: TGTGCCAGCAGCTTGGAGCTGTTTGCAACTAATGAAAAACTGTTTTTT
abundance: once; d_gene: -; v_gene: TRBV30; j_gene: TRBJ2-4; CDR3aa: CAWSQKWGWERSDKNIQYF; CDR3nt: TGTGCCTGGAGCCAAAAGTGGGGGTGGGAAAGATCTGACAAAAACATTCAGTACTTC
abundance: -; d_gene: -; v_gene: TRBV19; j_gene: TRBJ2-1; CDR3aa: CASSIDLDSPNEQFF; CDR3nt: TGTGCCAGTAGTATAGATCTAGACAGTCCCAATGAGCAGTTCTTC
abundance: -; d_gene: -; v_gene: TRBV7-9; j_gene: TRBJ2-7; CDR3aa: CASSFTGPASYEQYF; CDR3nt: TGTGCCAGCAGCTTTACGGGGCCGGCCTCCTACGAGCAGTACTTC
abundance: -; d_gene: -; v_gene: TRBV28; j_gene: TRBJ1-2; CDR3aa: CASSYPENSYTF; CDR3nt: TGTGCCAGCAGCTACCCCGAGAATTCCTACACCTTC
abundance: -; d_gene: TRBD1; v_gene: TRBV30; j_gene: TRBJ2-7; CDR3aa: CAWSGTGSLHEQYF; CDR3nt: TGTGCCTGGAGTGGGACAGGGAGTCTGCACGAGCAGTACTTC
abundance: -; d_gene: -; v_gene: TRBV6-4; j_gene: TRBJ1-3; CDR3aa: CASRVLGSRGNTIYF; CDR3nt: TGTGCCAGCAGGGTTCTGGGGTCGAGGGGAAACACCATATATTTT
abundance: -; d_gene: -; v_gene: TRBV27; j_gene: TRBJ1-4; CDR3aa: CASSFGRPNEKLFF; CDR3nt: TGTGCCAGCAGTTTTGGACGCCCTAATGAAAAACTGTTTTTT
abundance: -; d_gene: -; v_gene: TRBV19; j_gene: TRBJ2-1; CDR3aa: CASTDDWDNEQFF; CDR3nt: TGTGCCAGTACCGATGACTGGGACAATGAGCAGTTCTTC
abundance: -; d_gene: TRBD1; v_gene: TRBV6-5; j_gene: TRBJ1-2; CDR3aa: CASSPPDRAHGYTF; CDR3nt: TGTGCCAGCAGCCCACCGGACAGGGCGCATGGCTACACCTTC
abundance: -; d_gene: -; v_gene: TRBV27; j_gene: TRBJ2-3; CDR3aa: CASSLSADTDTQYF; CDR3nt: TGTGCCAGCAGTTTATCGGCCGACACAGATACGCAGTATTTT
abundance: -; d_gene: TRBD2; v_gene: TRBV9; j_gene: TRBJ2-7; CDR3aa: CASSVSGRAGNEQYF; CDR3nt: TGTGCCAGCAGCGTAAGCGGGAGGGCCGGGAACGAGCAGTACTTC
abundance: -; d_gene: -; v_gene: TRBV14; j_gene: TRBJ2-5; CDR3aa: CASSQEDLQETQYF; CDR3nt: TGTGCCAGCAGCCAAGAGGACCTCCAAGAGACCCAGTACTTC
abundance: -; d_gene: -; v_gene: TRBV15; j_gene: TRBJ1-1; CDR3aa: CATTSRDTPNTEAFF; CDR3nt: TGTGCCACCACCTCCCGGGACACTCCTAACACTGAAGCTTTCTTT
abundance: -; d_gene: -; v_gene: TRBV11-1; j_gene: TRBJ2-1; CDR3aa: CASSTRTAGNEQFF; CDR3nt: TGTGCCAGCAGCACTCGGACAGCGGGCAATGAGCAGTTCTTC
abundance: -; d_gene: TRBD1; v_gene: TRBV10-3; j_gene: TRBJ1-2; CDR3aa: CAISETVQGRGYGYTF; CDR3nt: TGTGCCATCAGTGAGACTGTACAGGGGAGGGGCTATGGCTACACCTTC
abundance: -; d_gene: -; v_gene: TRBV7-9; j_gene: TRBJ2-7; CDR3aa: CASSSGPLEQYF; CDR3nt: TGTGCCAGCAGTAGCGGACCCCTCGAGCAGTACTTC
abundance: -; d_gene: TRBD1; v_gene: TRBV27; j_gene: TRBJ2-7; CDR3aa: CASSFLAGGYEQYF; CDR3nt: TGTGCCAGCAGTTTTCTCGCAGGGGGCTACGAGCAGTACTTC
abundance: -; d_gene: -; v_gene: TRBV27; j_gene: TRBJ1-6; CDR3aa: CASSDPDSPLHF; CDR3nt: TGTGCCAGCAGTGACCCCGATTCACCCCTCCACTTT
abundance: -; d_gene: -; v_gene: TRBV7-9; j_gene: TRBJ1-1; CDR3aa: CASSFGGGPGEAFF; CDR3nt: TGTGCCAGCAGCTTCGGTGGGGGGCCAGGGGAAGCTTTCTTT
abundance: -; d_gene: TRBD2; v_gene: TRBV27; j_gene: TRBJ2-1; CDR3aa: CASSLLADNEQFF; CDR3nt: TGTGCCAGCAGTTTACTAGCGGACAATGAGCAGTTCTTC
abundance: once; d_gene: TRBD1; v_gene: TRBV27; j_gene: TRBJ1-2; CDR3aa: CASSPRQGPRINYGYTF; CDR3nt: TGTGCCAGCAGTCCACGACAGGGGCCTCGCATTAACTATGGCTACACCTTC
abundance: -; d_gene: -; v_gene: TRBV28; j_gene: TRBJ2-7; CDR3aa: CASSLFAGDYEQYF; CDR3nt: TGTGCCAGCAGTTTATTTGCAGGGGACTACGAGCAGTACTTC
abundance: -; d_gene: TRBD2; v_gene: TRBV10-2; j_gene: TRBJ2-1; CDR3aa: CASSTSGGGNEQFF; CDR3nt: TGCGCCAGTAGTACTAGCGGGGGAGGGAATGAGCAGTTCTTC
abundance: -; d_gene: -; v_gene: TRBV14; j_gene: TRBJ2-7; CDR3aa: CASSQGSGSYEQYF; CDR3nt: TGTGCCAGCAGCCAAGGTTCGGGGTCCTACGAGCAGTACTTC
abundance: -; d_gene: TRBD1; v_gene: TRBV6-5; j_gene: TRBJ2-7; CDR3aa: CASSVGPGGYEQYF; CDR3nt: TGTGCCAGCAGTGTGGGTCCAGGGGGCTACGAGCAGTACTTC
abundance: -; d_gene: -; v_gene: TRBV29-1; j_gene: TRBJ2-7; CDR3aa: CSVETGTSDYEQYF; CDR3nt: TGCAGCGTTGAGACCGGGACATCCGACTACGAGCAGTACTTC
abundance: -; d_gene: TRBD1; v_gene: TRBV30; j_gene: TRBJ1-2; CDR3aa: CAWSPWTGSGYTF; CDR3nt: TGTGCCTGGAGTCCTTGGACAGGCTCTGGCTACACCTTC
abundance: -; d_gene: TRBD2; v_gene: TRBV9; j_gene: TRBJ2-7; CDR3aa: CASSVAAGGYEQYF; CDR3nt: TGTGCCAGCAGCGTAGCGGCGGGGGGATACGAGCAGTACTTC
abundance: -; d_gene: TRBD1; v_gene: TRBV30; j_gene: TRBJ2-7; CDR3aa: CACRTGVYEQYF; CDR3nt: TGTGCCTGCCGGACAGGGGTGTACGAGCAGTACTTC
abundance: -; d_gene: -; v_gene: TRBV7-9; j_gene: TRBJ2-6; CDR3aa: CASSHTPGAGANVLTF; CDR3nt: TGTGCCAGCAGCCACACCCCAGGGGCTGGGGCCAACGTCCTGACTTTC
abundance: -; d_gene: -; v_gene: TRBV9; j_gene: TRBJ2-7; CDR3aa: CASSASVAPYEQYF; CDR3nt: TGTGCCAGCAGCGCGAGCGTTGCCCCCTACGAGCAGTACTTC
abundance: -; d_gene: -; v_gene: TRBV10-2; j_gene: TRBJ2-7; CDR3aa: CASSAGGSYEQYF; CDR3nt: TGCGCCAGCAGTGCCGGGGGCTCCTACGAGCAGTACTTC
abundance: -; d_gene: -; v_gene: TRBV16; j_gene: TRBJ2-7; CDR3aa: CASSQFDNYEQYF; CDR3nt: TGTGCCAGCAGCCAATTTGACAACTACGAGCAGTACTTC
abundance: -; d_gene: -; v_gene: TRBV5-5; j_gene: TRBJ2-2; CDR3aa: CASSPGTVNTGELFF; CDR3nt: TGTGCCAGCAGCCCCGGGACCGTGAACACCGGGGAGCTGTTTTTT